The 13 T cell receptor beta chains in this list originate from one sample, sequenced in a study of blood T cell repertoires in COVID-19. The table came from immunoSEQ multiplex PCR; TCRdb's copy has only in-frame clones and leaves some out. The repertoire consists of 200,000 to 250,000 clones, with around 91% occurring once and the leading ten covering about 5%. Source material: peripheral blood. Receptors were obtained from a woman aged 40 to 55 with acute or convalescent COVID-19.

The CDR3 DNA sequence: TGTGCCAGCAGCGGAATACCGGGACAGGGGGCCCAAGTGCAAGGAAACACCATATATTTT. It yields the protein CASSGIPGQGAQVQGNTIYF. The chain is built from TRBV9 and TRBJ1-3; 12 nucleotides agree with TRBD1. The CDR3 totals 20 residues. Trimming removed 3 bases from V and 4 bases from J; junction bases left unmatched: 17. The V gene's germline CDR1 is SGDLS and CDR2 YYNGEE.

The chain combines TRBV6-5 with TRBJ2-2; 7 bases map to TRBD1. The trim removed 9 bases at V and 3 bases at J, leaving 4 bases unmatched. Germline CDR1 reads MNHEY; CDR2 reads SVGAGI. The length of the CDR3 is 13 residues. CDR3 nucleotide sequence: TGTGCCAGTACGACAGGGTACACCGGGGAGCTGTTTTTT. Residues: CASTTGYTGELFF.

V gene TRBV4-2 combines with J gene TRBJ1-4; 9 bases line up with TRBD1. Germline CDR1 and CDR2: LGHNA and YNFKEQ. Unmatched junction bases numbered 9, after V lost 5 bases and J lost 8 bases. This CDR3 has 15 amino acids. CDR3 protein: CASSASGGQGEKLFF. The CDR3 DNA is TGTGCCAGCAGCGCCTCGGGAGGACAGGGGGAAAAACTGTTTTTT.

The genes are TRBV11-2 and TRBJ1-2; D not certain. Germline loops: CDR1 SGHAT, CDR2 FQNNGV. The CDR3 is 12 amino acids. The V gene lost 4 bases and the J gene lost 7 bases, with 10 bases spanning the gap. DNA of the CDR3: TGTGCCAGCAGCTGGAGCCCGAGTGGCTACACCTTC. Protein product: CASSWSPSGYTF.

The rearrangement uses TRBV11-2 and TRBJ1-1, with D possibly TRBD1 on 5 matching bases. From germline, CDR1 is SGHAT and CDR2 FQNNGV. The CDR3 contains 14 residues. With 1 base removed from V and 1 base from J, the gap between germline ends came to 7 bases. The CDR3 DNA reads as TGTGCCAGCAGCTTAGGAGGACAGAACACTGAAGCTTTCTTT. This encodes CASSLGGQNTEAFF.

V is TRBV19 and J is TRBJ1-4, with D hard to call. This CDR3 is 15 amino acids long. Trimming stripped 1 base from V and 5 bases from J, with 11 bases between. Per germline, CDR1 LNHDA and CDR2 SQIVND (reference sequence). In nucleotides, the CDR3 is TGTGCCAGTAGTATAGCCAACAGCGGCAATGAAAAACTGTTTTTT. Translation: CASSIANSGNEKLFF.

This clone was counted between two and nine times. The chain recombines TRBV7-3 with TRBJ2-1, with D possibly being TRBD2 (6 bases). From germline, CDR1 is SGHTA and CDR2 FQGTGA. CDR3 length: 15 amino acids. The V end lost 1 base, the J end lost 5 bases, and 12 bases lay between the germline ends. CDR3 sequence (DNA): TGTGCCAGCAGCTTAAGCGGGACCTTAAACAATGAGCAGTTCTTC. Protein product: CASSLSGTLNNEQFF.

The chain couples TRBV5-1 to TRBJ1-2, with D perhaps TRBD1 (5 bases). CDR1 is SGHRS, CDR2 YFSETQ, per germline. The CDR3 consists of 16 residues. V was trimmed by 4 bases and J by 4 bases, leaving 20 bases between them. CDR3 nucleotide sequence: TGCGCCAGCAGCACGATTTTAGCCGAACAGGCCTATGGCTACACCTTC. The encoded protein is CASSTILAEQAYGYTF.

This chain links TRBV15 with TRBJ1-5, with 7 bases identical to TRBD1. This CDR3 has 13 amino acids. V trimming: 5 bases; J trimming: 4 bases; junction bases outside the gene matches: 2. From germline, CDR1 is LNHNV and CDR2 YYDKDF (reference sequence). The CDR3, as DNA: TGTGCCACCAGCTGGGACAGAAATCAGCCCCAGCATTTT. It is translated as CATSWDRNQPQHF.

Note on this clone: The junction departs from germline at one end; a sequencing error may be responsible. CDR3 in amino acids: CANSLEGRTEAFF. As DNA, the CDR3 is TGTGCCAACAGCTTAGAAGGGAGGACTGAAGCTTTCTTT. The chain combines TRBV7-3 with TRBJ1-1; D unclear. This CDR3 comprises 13 residues. Germline V gene sequence: CDR1 SGHTA, CDR2 FQGTGA. The full variable domain, its missing parts supplied by reference TRBV7-3 and TRBJ1-1, is GAGVSQTPSNKVTEKGKYVELRCDPISGHTALYWYRQSLGQGPEFLIYFQGTGAADDSGLPNDRFFAVRPEGSVSTLKIQRTERGDSAVYLCANSLEGRTEAFFGQGTRLTVV.

This rearrangement joins TRBV10-2 to TRBJ2-7; 8 bases map to TRBD1. V lost 0 bases, J lost 0 bases, and 10 bases stayed unmatched. The CDR3 spans 18 residues. Germline values: CDR1 WSHSY, CDR2 SAAADI. The CDR3 region has the DNA TGCGCCAGCAGTGAGTCTGGCAGGGGGCTTCTGAGCTCCTACGAGCAGTACGTC. Amino acids: CASSESGRGLLSSYEQYV.

This chain links TRBV11-1 with TRBJ1-2; TRBD1 is a possible D gene (6 bases). CDR1 is SGHAT, CDR2 FQDESV, per germline (reference sequence). The CDR3 is 13 amino acids. Trimming shortened V by 5 bases and J by 8 bases, and 15 bases separated the two germline ends. The CDR3 coding sequence is TGTGCCAGCAGCCGGGGACACAACGGAGGCTACACCTTC. This translates into CASSRGHNGGYTF.

The rearrangement links TRBV2 to TRBJ2-7, with 9 bases matching TRBD1. The germline CDR1 and CDR2 sequences are SNHLY and FYNNEI. The CDR3 is made up of 13 amino acids. V shed 10 bases, J shed 0 bases, and the junction held 4 bases outside the gene matches. The CDR3 nucleotides read TGTGCCACACCGGGACAGGGCTCCTACGAGCAGTACGTC. Translated: CATPGQGSYEQYV.